This T cell receptor (beta chain) was observed in a study of T cell responses to AZD1222 COVID-19 vaccine. In germline, CDR1 is MNHEY, CDR2 SVGAGI. V was clipped by 5 bases and J by 3 bases, with 16 bases between them. The CDR3 loop spans 15 amino acids. Whole-study findings and limits: Among the donors, most were white British and more were female, and clonal diversity was possibly underestimated. The number of AZD1222 recipients seropositive at baseline was only 5 to 7.

As concerns this clone: Its antigen is not identified.

Repertoires were generated with immunoSEQ multiplex PCR, while TCRdb's copy carries only in-frame clones and drops some. This sample has over 150,000 clones, with about 85% found just once. This receptor was taken from an adult in good health. The gene calls are TRBV6-5 and TRBJ1-1; D is possibly TRBD1 (5 bases). Sequenced material: peripheral blood, taken on day 0 of AZD1222 vaccination. In DNA, the CDR3 is TGTGCCAGCAGTAGTAGATGGACAAGCGACACTGAAGCTTTCTTT. Its translation: CASSSRWTSDTEAFF.